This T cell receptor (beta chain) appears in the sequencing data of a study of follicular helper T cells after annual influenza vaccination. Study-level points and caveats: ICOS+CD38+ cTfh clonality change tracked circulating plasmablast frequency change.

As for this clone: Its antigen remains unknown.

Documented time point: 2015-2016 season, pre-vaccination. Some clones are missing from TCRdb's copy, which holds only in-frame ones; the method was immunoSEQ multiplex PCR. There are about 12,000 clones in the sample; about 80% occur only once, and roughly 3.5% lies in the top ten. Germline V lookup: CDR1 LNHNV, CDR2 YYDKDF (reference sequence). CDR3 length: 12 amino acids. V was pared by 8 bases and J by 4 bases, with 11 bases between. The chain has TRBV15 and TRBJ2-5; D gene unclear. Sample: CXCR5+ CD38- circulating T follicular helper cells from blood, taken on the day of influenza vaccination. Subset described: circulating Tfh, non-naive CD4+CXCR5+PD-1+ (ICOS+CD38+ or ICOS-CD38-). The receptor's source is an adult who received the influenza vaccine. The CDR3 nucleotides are TGTGCCACCTTATTGAGGCGAGAGACCCAGTACTTC. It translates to CATLLRRETQYF.